A single T cell receptor (beta chain) is shown here with its context. Its antigen remains unknown. Unmatched junction bases numbered 5, after V lost 1 base and J lost 6 bases. CDR3 size: 16 residues. MiXCR was run by TCRdb on the PCR reads, yielding one entry per CDR3 protein. The profile shows tens of thousands of distinct CDR3 sequences, roughly 50% of them singletons. This record belongs to a study of vaccination and CD4 T cells after COVID-19. Study-level background: Post-COVID draws followed diagnosis by a median roughly 100 days (range 35 to 161). Overall study findings and caveats: Convalescent patients had a median roughly 87% of post-vaccine SARS-CoV-2-reactive clones that were detected only after vaccination, not before it. Researchers report that 304 of 307 vaccine-specific clones in convalescent patients proved spike mono-reactive.

Stated time point: late sampling 161 to 241 days after vaccination in three convalescent patients. This clonotype originated in a human donor who had recovered from COVID-19. The source was CD4+ T cells from blood, collected about 7 months after SARS-CoV-2 vaccination. J is TRBJ2-2 and V is TRBV12-3 or TRBV12-4; TRBD2 agrees at 10 bases. The CDR3 nucleotides read TGTGCCAGCAGTTTAGGTCTAGCGGGAGTGCCCGGGGAGCTGTTTTTT. This sequence encodes CASSLGLAGVPGELFF.